The sequence of this T cell receptor beta chain was determined in a study of T cell changes during pregnancy in multiple sclerosis. TCRdb keeps only in-frame clones here, not all; method: immunoSEQ multiplex PCR. The sample carries under 95,000 clones, 90% to 95% recorded once. The clonotype originates from a female donor with multiple sclerosis, enrolled in a pregnancy study. The input for sequencing was CD4+ T cells from peripheral blood mononuclear cells, taken before pregnancy.

This chain's CDR3 is CASSQGAQGDQETQYF. The DNA of the CDR3 is TGTGCCAGCAGCCAAGGGGCACAGGGGGACCAAGAGACCCAGTACTTC. The gene calls are TRBV4-2 and TRBJ2-5; TRBD1 matches at 8 bases. Germline V gene data show CDR1 as LGHNA and CDR2 as YNFKEQ. This CDR3 has 16 amino acids. Unmatched junction bases numbered 4, after V lost 1 base and J lost 0 bases.